These T cell receptor beta chains were read from a single sample in a study of blood T cell repertoires in COVID-19. Some clones are missing from TCRdb's copy, which holds only in-frame ones; the method was immunoSEQ multiplex PCR. This sample carries about 240,000 clones, about 81% of them seen once, and the ten largest clones take roughly 12%. The sequenced sample consisted of peripheral blood. Receptors were obtained from a woman aged 55-69 years with active or convalescent COVID-19. The CDR3 runs from the conserved cysteine through the conserved F or W. Each record gives: CDR3 protein, CDR3 DNA, J gene, V gene, clone size, D gene, CDR3 length. The D gene is left open where the match is weak. Some rows have no size entry. The others give once, few or many, or a class for an expanded clone.

CDR3 protein: CASSSVNFDEQYF
CDR3 DNA: TGTGCCAGCAGCTCGGTAAATTTCGACGAGCAGTACTTC
J gene: TRBJ2-7
V gene: TRBV11-1
clone size: NA
D gene: NA
CDR3 length: 13

CDR3 protein: CASSPTGTGYRTEAFF
CDR3 DNA: TGTGCCAGCTCACCCACCGGGACAGGGTATCGAACTGAAGCTTTCTTT
J gene: TRBJ1-1
V gene: TRBV18
clone size: NA
D gene: TRBD1
CDR3 length: 16

CDR3 protein: CASSLTGGTEAFF
CDR3 DNA: TGTGCCAGCAGTTTAACAGGGGGCACTGAAGCTTTCTTT
J gene: TRBJ1-1
V gene: TRBV6-2/TRBV6-3
clone size: NA
D gene: TRBD1
CDR3 length: 13

CDR3 protein: CASSQRGEGAEAFF
CDR3 DNA: TGTGCCAGCAGCCAGCGGGGGGAGGGCGCTGAAGCTTTCTTT
J gene: TRBJ1-1
V gene: TRBV3-1/TRBV3-2
clone size: NA
D gene: NA
CDR3 length: 14

CDR3 protein: CASSPTGFTNEKLFF
CDR3 DNA: TGTGCCAGCTCACCAACGGGGTTTACTAATGAAAAACTGTTTTTT
J gene: TRBJ1-4
V gene: TRBV18
clone size: NA
D gene: NA
CDR3 length: 15

CDR3 protein: CASSGTAQETQYF
CDR3 DNA: TGTGCCAGCTCCGGGACAGCTCAAGAGACCCAGTACTTC
J gene: TRBJ2-5
V gene: TRBV2
clone size: NA
D gene: TRBD1
CDR3 length: 13

CDR3 protein: CASSLAIEQETQYF
CDR3 DNA: TGTGCCAGCAGCTTAGCGATAGAGCAAGAGACCCAGTACTTC
J gene: TRBJ2-5
V gene: TRBV7-2
clone size: NA
D gene: NA
CDR3 length: 14

CDR3 protein: CASSLSQEAFF
CDR3 DNA: TGTGCCAGCAGTTTATCGCAGGAAGCTTTCTTT
J gene: TRBJ1-1
V gene: TRBV12-3/TRBV12-4
clone size: NA
D gene: NA
CDR3 length: 11

CDR3 protein: CASSQSHCQYF
CDR3 DNA: TGCGCCAGCAGTCAATCTCACTGTCAGTACTTC
J gene: TRBJ2-5
V gene: TRBV23-1
clone size: once
D gene: NA
CDR3 length: 11

CDR3 protein: CASRGGYQGTGELFF
CDR3 DNA: TGTGCCTCCCGGGGAGGGTATCAGGGCACCGGGGAGCTGTTTTTT
J gene: TRBJ2-2
V gene: TRBV5-4
clone size: NA
D gene: TRBD2
CDR3 length: 15

CDR3 protein: CASSRDRGNSPLHF
CDR3 DNA: TGTGCCAGCAGCCGGGACAGAGGGAATTCACCCCTCCACTTT
J gene: TRBJ1-6
V gene: TRBV6-2/TRBV6-3
clone size: NA
D gene: TRBD1
CDR3 length: 14

CDR3 protein: CAWSLMSGGAFEQFF
CDR3 DNA: TGTGCCTGGAGTCTCATGAGCGGGGGGGCCTTCGAGCAGTTCTTC
J gene: TRBJ2-1
V gene: TRBV30
clone size: NA
D gene: TRBD2
CDR3 length: 15

CDR3 protein: CASSEDEWRGYNEQFF
CDR3 DNA: TGTGCCAGCAGTGAAGATGAGTGGAGGGGCTACAATGAGCAGTTCTTC
J gene: TRBJ2-1
V gene: TRBV6-1
clone size: NA
D gene: NA
CDR3 length: 16

CDR3 protein: CAISGRGGDTEAFF
CDR3 DNA: TGTGCCATCAGTGGTCGGGGGGGGGACACTGAAGCTTTCTTT
J gene: TRBJ1-1
V gene: TRBV10-3
clone size: NA
D gene: NA
CDR3 length: 14